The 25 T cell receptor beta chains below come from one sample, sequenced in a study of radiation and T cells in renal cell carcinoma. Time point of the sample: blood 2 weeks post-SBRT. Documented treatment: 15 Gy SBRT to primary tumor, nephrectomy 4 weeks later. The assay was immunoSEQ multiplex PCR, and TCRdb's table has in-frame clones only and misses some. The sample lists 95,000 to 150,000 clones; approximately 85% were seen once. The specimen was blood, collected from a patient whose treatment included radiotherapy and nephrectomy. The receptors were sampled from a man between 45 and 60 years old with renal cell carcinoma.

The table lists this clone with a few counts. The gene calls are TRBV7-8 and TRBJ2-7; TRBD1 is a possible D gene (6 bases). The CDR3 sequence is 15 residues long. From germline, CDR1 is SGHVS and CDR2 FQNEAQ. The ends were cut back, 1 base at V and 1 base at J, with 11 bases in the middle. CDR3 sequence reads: CASSLVQGPSYEQYF. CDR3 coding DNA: TGTGCCAGCAGCTTAGTCCAGGGGCCGTCCTACGAGCAGTACTTC.

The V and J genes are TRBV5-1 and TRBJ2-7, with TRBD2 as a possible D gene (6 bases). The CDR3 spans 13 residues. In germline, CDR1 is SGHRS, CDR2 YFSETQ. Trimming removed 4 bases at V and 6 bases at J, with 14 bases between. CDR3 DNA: TGCGCCAGCAGCACGGGAGTCGTAGGCGAGCAGTACTTC. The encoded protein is CASSTGVVGEQYF.

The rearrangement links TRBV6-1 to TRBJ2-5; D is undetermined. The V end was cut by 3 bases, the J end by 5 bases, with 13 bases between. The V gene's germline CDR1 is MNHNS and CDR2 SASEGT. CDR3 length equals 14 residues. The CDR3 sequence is CASSDKWFGETQYF. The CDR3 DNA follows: TGTGCCAGCAGTGATAAATGGTTCGGGGAGACCCAGTACTTC.

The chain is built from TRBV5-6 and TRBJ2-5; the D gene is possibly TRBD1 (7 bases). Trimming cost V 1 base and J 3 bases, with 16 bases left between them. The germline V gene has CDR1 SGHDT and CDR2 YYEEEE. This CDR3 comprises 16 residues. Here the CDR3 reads CASSLIGFRGEETQYF. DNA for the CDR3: TGTGCCAGCAGCTTGATTGGTTTCAGGGGGGAAGAGACCCAGTACTTC.

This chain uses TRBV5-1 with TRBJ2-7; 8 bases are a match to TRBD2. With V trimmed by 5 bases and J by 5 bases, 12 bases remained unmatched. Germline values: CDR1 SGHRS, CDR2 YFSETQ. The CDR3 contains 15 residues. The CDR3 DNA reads TGCGCCAGCAGGGGCCCAGCGGGAGATGTCGACGAGCAGTACTTC. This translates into CASRGPAGDVDEQYF.

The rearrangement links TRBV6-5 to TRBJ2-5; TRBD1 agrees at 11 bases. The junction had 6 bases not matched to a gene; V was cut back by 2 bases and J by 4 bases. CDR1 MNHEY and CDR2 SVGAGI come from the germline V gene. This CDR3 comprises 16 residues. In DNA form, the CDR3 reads TGTGCCAGCAGTTACAGGACAGGGGGCGCGGGAGAGACCCAGTACTTC. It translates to CASSYRTGGAGETQYF.

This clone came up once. CDR3 coding DNA: TGCGCCAGCAGCCAAGTGGGGACTAGCGGGGGGGCAAGCACAGATACGCAGTATTTT. Translated, it gives CASSQVGTSGGASTDTQYF. This chain links TRBV4-3 with TRBJ2-3, with 16 bases matching TRBD2. The V gene end was trimmed by 1 base and the J gene end by 0 bases; junction bases not matched to a gene: 4. Germline assignment: CDR1 LGHNA and CDR2 YSLEER. CDR3 size: 19 residues.

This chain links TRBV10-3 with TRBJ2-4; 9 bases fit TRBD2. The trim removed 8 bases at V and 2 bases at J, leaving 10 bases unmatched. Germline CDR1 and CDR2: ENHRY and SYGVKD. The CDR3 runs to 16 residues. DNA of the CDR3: TGTGCCATCGCCGGGACTAGCCAAGGGACCAAAAACATTCAGTACTTC. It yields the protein CAIAGTSQGTKNIQYF.

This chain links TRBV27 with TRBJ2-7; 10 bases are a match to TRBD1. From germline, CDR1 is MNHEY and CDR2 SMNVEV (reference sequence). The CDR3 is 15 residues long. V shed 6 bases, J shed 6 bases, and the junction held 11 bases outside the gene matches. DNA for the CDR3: TGTGCCAGCAGGACCCTCGGGACAGGGGCCCCCGAGCAGTACTTC. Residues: CASRTLGTGAPEQYF.

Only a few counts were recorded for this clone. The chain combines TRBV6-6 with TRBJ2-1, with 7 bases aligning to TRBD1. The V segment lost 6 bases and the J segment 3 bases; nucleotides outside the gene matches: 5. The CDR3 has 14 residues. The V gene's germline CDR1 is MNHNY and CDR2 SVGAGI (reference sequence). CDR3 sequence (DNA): TGTGCCAGCAGCCGGGACAGCCTCTACAATGAGCAGTTCTTC. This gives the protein CASSRDSLYNEQFF.

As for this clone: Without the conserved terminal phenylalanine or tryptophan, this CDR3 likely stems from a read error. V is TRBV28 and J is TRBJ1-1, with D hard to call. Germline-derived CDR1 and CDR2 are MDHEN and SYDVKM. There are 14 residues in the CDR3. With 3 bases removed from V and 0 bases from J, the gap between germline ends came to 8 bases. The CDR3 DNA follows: TGTGCCAGCAGTTTGGCCACGGTGAACACTGAAGCTTTCTCT. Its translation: CASSLATVNTEAFS.

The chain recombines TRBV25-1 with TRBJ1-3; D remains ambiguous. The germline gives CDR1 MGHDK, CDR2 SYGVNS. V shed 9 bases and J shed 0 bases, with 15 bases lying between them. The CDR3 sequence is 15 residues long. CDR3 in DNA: TGTGCCAGTCCTTACCGGGCCTTCTCTGGAAACACCATATATTTT. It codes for CASPYRAFSGNTIYF.

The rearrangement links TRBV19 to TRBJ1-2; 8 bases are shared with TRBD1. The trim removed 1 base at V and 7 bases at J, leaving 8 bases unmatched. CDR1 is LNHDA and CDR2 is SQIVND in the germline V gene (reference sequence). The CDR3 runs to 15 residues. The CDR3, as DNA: TGTGCCAGTAGTATAGTTACAGGGGGGTCCTCTGGCTACACCTTC. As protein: CASSIVTGGSSGYTF.

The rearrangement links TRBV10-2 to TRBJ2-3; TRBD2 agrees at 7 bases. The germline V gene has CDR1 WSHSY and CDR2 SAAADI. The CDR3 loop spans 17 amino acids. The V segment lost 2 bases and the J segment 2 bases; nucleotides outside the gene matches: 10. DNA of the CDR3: TGCGCCAGCAGTGAGGGTTTAGGGCGGGGGTACACAGATACGCAGTATTTT. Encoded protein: CASSEGLGRGYTDTQYF.

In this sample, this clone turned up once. CDR3 protein: CASGYHGTGGTGYTF. For the CDR3, the DNA is TGTGCCAGCGGATATCACGGGACAGGGGGCACTGGCTACACCTTC. V is TRBV27 and J is TRBJ1-2, with TRBD1 matching over 12 bases. The junction had 11 bases not matched to a gene; V was cut back by 8 bases and J by 7 bases. The length of the CDR3 is 15 residues. Germline CDR1 MNHEY, CDR2 SMNVEV (reference sequence).

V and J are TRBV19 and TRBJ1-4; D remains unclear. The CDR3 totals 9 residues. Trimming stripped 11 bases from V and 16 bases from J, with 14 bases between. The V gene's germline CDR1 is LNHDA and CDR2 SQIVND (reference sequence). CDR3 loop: CARTLKRFF. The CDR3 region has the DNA TGTGCCCGGACTTTAAAGCGGTTTTTT.

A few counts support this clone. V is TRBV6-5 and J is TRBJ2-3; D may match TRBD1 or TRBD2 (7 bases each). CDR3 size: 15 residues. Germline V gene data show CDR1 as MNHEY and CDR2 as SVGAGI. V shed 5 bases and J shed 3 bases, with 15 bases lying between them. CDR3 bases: TGTGCCAGCAGTCCCAGGGGGGGGATAACAGATACGCAGTATTTT. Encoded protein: CASSPRGGITDTQYF.

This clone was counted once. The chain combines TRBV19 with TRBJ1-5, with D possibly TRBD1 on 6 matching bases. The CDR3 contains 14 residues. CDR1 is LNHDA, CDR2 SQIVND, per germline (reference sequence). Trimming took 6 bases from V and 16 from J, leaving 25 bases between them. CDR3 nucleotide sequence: TGTGCCAGTAGCCCGGGGGGGCACTCGACTTTGATTCATTTT. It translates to CASSPGGHSTLIHF.

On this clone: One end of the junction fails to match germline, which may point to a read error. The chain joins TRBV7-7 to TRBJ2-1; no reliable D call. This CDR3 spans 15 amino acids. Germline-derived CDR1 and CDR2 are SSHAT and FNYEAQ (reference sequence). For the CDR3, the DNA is TGTGCTAGCAGCCCCACCCTACAACCCTACAATGAGCAGTTCTTC. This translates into CASSPTLQPYNEQFF.

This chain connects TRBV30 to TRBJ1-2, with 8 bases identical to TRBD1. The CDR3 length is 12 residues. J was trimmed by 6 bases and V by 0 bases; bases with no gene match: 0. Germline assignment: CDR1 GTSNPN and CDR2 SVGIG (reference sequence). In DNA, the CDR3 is TGTGCCTGGAGTGTGACAGGGGATGGCTACACCTTC. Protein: CAWSVTGDGYTF.

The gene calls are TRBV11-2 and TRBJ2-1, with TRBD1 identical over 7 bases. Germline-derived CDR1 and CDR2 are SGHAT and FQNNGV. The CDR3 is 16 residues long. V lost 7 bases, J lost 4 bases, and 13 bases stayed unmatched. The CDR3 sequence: CASTNRGRLHYNEQFF. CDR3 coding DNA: TGTGCCAGCACCAATAGGGGGCGCCTACATTACAATGAGCAGTTCTTC.

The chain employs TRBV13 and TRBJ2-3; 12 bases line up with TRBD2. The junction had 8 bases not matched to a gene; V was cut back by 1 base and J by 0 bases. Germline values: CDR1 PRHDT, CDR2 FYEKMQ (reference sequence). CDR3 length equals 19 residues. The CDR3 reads CASSLAGALAGGSTDTQYF. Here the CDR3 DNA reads TGTGCCAGCAGCTTAGCAGGGGCTCTAGCGGGGGGGAGCACAGATACGCAGTATTTT.

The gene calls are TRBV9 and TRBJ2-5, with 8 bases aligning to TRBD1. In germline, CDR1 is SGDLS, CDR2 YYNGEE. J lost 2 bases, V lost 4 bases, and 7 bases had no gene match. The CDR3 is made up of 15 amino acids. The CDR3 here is CASSPQGAGQETQYF. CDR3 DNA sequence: TGTGCCAGCAGCCCCCAGGGGGCGGGACAAGAGACCCAGTACTTC.

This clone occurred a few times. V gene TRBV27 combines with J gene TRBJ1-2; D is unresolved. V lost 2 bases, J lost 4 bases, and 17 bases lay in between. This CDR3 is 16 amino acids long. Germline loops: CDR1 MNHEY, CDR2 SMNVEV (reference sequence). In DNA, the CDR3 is TGTGCCAGCAGTTTAATCGGGAGAGGGATAAGCTATGGCTACACCTTC. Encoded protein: CASSLIGRGISYGYTF.

CDR3 region: CASSLWISQGEGNIQYF. The DNA for the CDR3 is TGTGCCAGCAGCCTATGGATTTCTCAGGGAGAGGGAAACATTCAGTACTTC. The genes are TRBV7-9 and TRBJ2-4, with D perhaps matching TRBD1 or TRBD2 (5 bases each). This CDR3 region has 17 residues. Germline V gene sequence: CDR1 SEHNR, CDR2 FQNEAQ (reference sequence). V shed 5 bases and J shed 6 bases, with 23 bases lying between them. The full variable domain, with the rest looked up from reference TRBV7-9 and TRBJ2-4, is DTGVSQNPRHKITKRGQNVTFRCDPISEHNRLYWYRQTLGQGPEFLTYFQNEAQLEKSRLLSDRFSAERPKGSFSTLEIQRTEQGDSAMYLCASSLWISQGEGNIQYFGAGTRLSVL.